The clone carrying this T cell receptor (beta chain) was counted at least ten times. Its target is not known. TCRdb reanalysed the 5' RACE reads using MiXCR and keeps one entry per CDR3 protein. Among about 240,000 distinct CDR3 sequences listed, 10% were seen once. The V gene's germline CDR1 is SGHTA and CDR2 FQGNSA. The CDR3 length is 17 residues. Trimming took off 1 base at V and 6 bases at J, with 19 bases between the two ends. The sample comes from a study of identical twins. Study conclusions and caveats: Twins shared out-of-frame alpha sequences with excess low generation probability. The study found that models underestimated out-of-frame TCR alpha sharing in monozygotic twins.

The source of this sequence is a man in his forties or fifties in good health. Source material: memory T cells sorted from blood. The chain is built from TRBV7-2 and TRBJ2-1, with D possibly being TRBD2 (7 bases). CDR3 loop: CASSLVRWGGGGNEQFF. The CDR3 region has the DNA TGTGCCAGCAGCTTAGTACGTTGGGGGGGGGGCGGCAATGAGCAGTTCTTC.